This TCR beta chain was identified in a study of blood T cell repertoires in COVID-19. In the study overall: The cDNA or gDNA used as material had been derived from T cells, B-cell-depleted T cells, or PBMCs.

The protocol was immunoSEQ multiplex PCR, while the TCRdb copy is restricted to in-frame clones and leaves out a portion. Here the sample spans about 500,000 clones, 85% to 90% being singletons. The V end lost 0 bases, the J end lost 4 bases, and 13 bases lay between the germline ends. The germline V gene has CDR1 KGHSH and CDR2 LQKENI. The CDR3 length is 16 residues. The chain uses TRBV18 and TRBJ1-3; possible D gene TRBD1, 6 bases. This sequence was found in a woman aged 50 to 60 with COVID-19, enrolled during active disease. The specimen was peripheral blood. CDR3 in amino acids: CASSPPTGTFGNTIYF. CDR3 coding DNA: TGTGCCAGCTCACCACCCACAGGGACGTTCGGAAACACCATATATTTT.